Listed below are T cell receptor beta chains from one sample, sequenced in a study of blood T cell repertoires in COVID-19. Clones were read by immunoSEQ multiplex PCR, and TCRdb kept only the in-frame ones, dropping some. The sample lists 71,000 or so clones; about 80% were seen once. Material for sequencing was peripheral blood. These receptors all come from a man aged 65 to 79 with acute or convalescent COVID-19. Each CDR3 is given with its conserved first and last residue. The order of the fields is CDR3 protein, CDR3 DNA, D gene, V gene, clone size, J gene. A D gene is named only where the DNA matches it firmly. The size of a clone is reported for some rows only, either as once, few or many, or as a class for expanded clones.

CASSVTSGETQYF	TGTGCCAGCAGCGTAACTAGCGGGGAGACCCAGTACTTC	TRBD2	TRBV9	.	TRBJ2-5
CASSPGDDTEAFF	TGTGCCAGCAGCCCAGGGGACGACACTGAAGCTTTCTTT	.	TRBV9	.	TRBJ1-1
CATRDSMSLNTEAFF	TGTGCCACCCGGGACAGCATGAGCTTGAACACTGAAGCTTTCTTT	TRBD1	TRBV6-5	.	TRBJ1-1
CASSSRLAGGGIYEQYF	TGTGCCAGCAGTTCGAGACTAGCGGGAGGGGGCATTTACGAGCAGTACTTC	TRBD2	TRBV27	.	TRBJ2-7
CASSGGTASNTEAFF	TGTGCCAGTAGCGGAGGGACCGCAAGTAACACTGAAGCTTTCTTT	.	TRBV19	.	TRBJ1-1
CASSLRQGNNEQFF	TGTGCCAGCAGCTTGAGGCAGGGTAACAATGAGCAGTTCTTC	.	TRBV7-2	.	TRBJ2-1
CATSDLSATEFF	TGTGCCACCAGTGATTTGAGCGCGACGGAGTTCTTC	.	TRBV24-1	.	TRBJ2-1
CASSGTSDIQYF	TGTGCCAGCAGTGGGACTAGCGACATTCAGTACTTC	TRBD2	TRBV6-2/TRBV6-3	once	TRBJ2-4
CASSQLLQGLGEQFF	TGTGCCAGCAGCCAACTACTACAGGGGCTCGGTGAGCAGTTCTTC	TRBD1	TRBV3-1/TRBV3-2	.	TRBJ2-1
CASSLAAQNLQYF	TGTGCCAGCTCACTAGCGGCACAGAACCTGCAGTATTTT	.	TRBV18	few	TRBJ2-3
CSVVLGTSGSSYEQYF	TGCAGCGTTGTGTTGGGGACTAGCGGGAGTTCCTACGAGCAGTACTTC	TRBD2	TRBV29-1	.	TRBJ2-7
CASRLGGGENIQYF	TGTGCCAGCAGGCTCGGGGGAGGCGAAAACATTCAGTACTTC	.	TRBV6-5	.	TRBJ2-4
CATLGQGPTYEQYF	TGTGCCACTCTCGGACAGGGACCCACCTACGAGCAGTACTTC	TRBD1	TRBV28	.	TRBJ2-7
CASSHGVNTEAFF	TGCGCCAGCAGCCACGGAGTAAACACTGAAGCTTTCTTT	.	TRBV4-3	.	TRBJ1-1
CASSRRGSTDTQYF	TGTGCCAGCAGTAGACGCGGGAGCACAGATACGCAGTATTTT	.	TRBV28	many	TRBJ2-3
CASSASGSRRETQYF	TGTGCCAGCAGTGCTAGCGGGAGCCGAAGAGAGACCCAGTACTTC	TRBD2	TRBV28	.	TRBJ2-5
CASSERDSNQPQHF	TGTGCCAGTAGTGAAAGAGATAGCAATCAGCCCCAGCATTTT	.	TRBV19	.	TRBJ1-5
CASSTQGANTEAFF	TGTGCCAGTAGTACACAGGGGGCTAACACTGAAGCTTTCTTT	TRBD1	TRBV19	.	TRBJ1-1
CASSSGTGAGYEQYF	TGTGCCAGCAGCTCCGGCACAGGGGCGGGCTACGAGCAGTACTTC	TRBD1	TRBV7-3	.	TRBJ2-7
CASSLNRVNTGELFF	TGTGCCAGCAGCTTAAACAGGGTAAACACCGGGGAGCTGTTTTTT	.	TRBV7-3	.	TRBJ2-2
CASTLGGGNQPQHF	TGTGCCAGCACTCTCGGAGGTGGCAATCAGCCCCAGCATTTT	.	TRBV28	few	TRBJ1-5
CASSPMDTQETQYF	TGTGCCAGCAGCCCGATGGACACTCAAGAGACCCAGTACTTC	.	TRBV5-6	.	TRBJ2-5
CASSPVAGGNTGELFF	TGTGCCAGCAGCCCAGTGGCTGGCGGGAACACCGGGGAGCTGTTTTTT	.	TRBV7-3	.	TRBJ2-2
CASTQGDEAEAFF	TGTGCCAGCACCCAGGGGGATGAGGCTGAAGCTTTCTTT	TRBD1	TRBV28	.	TRBJ1-1
CASSFGGETGADGYTF	TGTGCCAGCAGTTTTGGGGGTGAGACAGGCGCCGATGGCTACACCTTC	.	TRBV28	few	TRBJ1-2
CASSYIRTNYGYTF	TGTGCCAGCAGCTACATCAGAACTAACTATGGCTACACCTTC	.	TRBV7-8	.	TRBJ1-2
CASSPWDRDRTQNTGELFF	TGTGCCAGCTCACCATGGGACAGGGACCGCACTCAGAACACCGGGGAGCTGTTTTTT	TRBD1	TRBV18	few	TRBJ2-2
CASSYGVNTGELFF	TGTGCCAGCAGCTACGGGGTTAACACCGGGGAGCTGTTTTTT	.	TRBV11-2	.	TRBJ2-2
CASSEAVSRSSGNTIYF	TGTGCCAGCAGTGAAGCGGTCTCCAGAAGCTCTGGAAACACCATATATTTT	.	TRBV2	.	TRBJ1-3
CASRAPNYGYTF	TGTGCCAGCAGGGCCCCTAACTATGGCTACACCTTC	.	TRBV6-6	.	TRBJ1-2
CASSRGGETEAFF	TGTGCCAGCAGCCGGGGGGGGGAGACTGAAGCTTTCTTT	.	TRBV3-1/TRBV3-2	.	TRBJ1-1
CATSRDKAGGYGYTF	TGTGCCACCAGCAGAGATAAGGCAGGGGGCTATGGCTACACCTTC	TRBD1	TRBV15	.	TRBJ1-2
CASSQNFYEQYF	TGTGCCAGCAGCCAAAACTTCTACGAGCAGTACTTC	.	TRBV3-1/TRBV3-2	few	TRBJ2-7
CASSSSGDGMNTEAFF	TGTGCCAGCAGCTCCTCAGGGGACGGTATGAACACTGAAGCTTTCTTT	.	TRBV11-3	few	TRBJ1-1
CASSSWGGEAFF	TGTGCCAGCAGCTCCTGGGGGGGAGAAGCTTTCTTT	.	TRBV5-4	.	TRBJ1-1
CASSRDRDSDIQYF	TGTGCCAGCAGCCGTGACAGGGACTCCGACATTCAGTACTTC	.	TRBV7-9	once	TRBJ2-4
CASSAGGRLQDEQYF	TGTGCCAGCAGCGCGGGCGGCAGGCTTCAAGACGAGCAGTACTTC	.	TRBV5-4	.	TRBJ2-7
CASTHLADQETQYF	TGTGCCAGCACTCATCTAGCGGACCAAGAGACCCAGTACTTC	TRBD2	TRBV3-1/TRBV3-2	many	TRBJ2-5
CASSLSGQNQPQHF	TGTGCCAGCAGCTTAAGCGGACAGAATCAGCCCCAGCATTTT	.	TRBV7-2	.	TRBJ1-5
CASSLTSGGSDGELFF	TGCGCCAGCAGCTTGACTAGCGGGGGTTCTGACGGGGAGCTGTTTTTT	TRBD2	TRBV5-1	many	TRBJ2-2
CASSPGTGNTGELFF	TGTGCCAGCAGCCCCGGGACAGGGAACACCGGGGAGCTGTTTTTT	TRBD1	TRBV5-6	few	TRBJ2-2
CASSLGLTSTDTQYF	TGTGCCAGCAGCCTGGGACTCACTAGCACAGATACGCAGTATTTT	.	TRBV7-9	.	TRBJ2-3
CASSPMGGMTWTGIVETQYF	TGTGCCAGTAGTCCCATGGGGGGTATGACCTGGACAGGGATTGTAGAGACCCAGTACTTC	TRBD1	TRBV19	.	TRBJ2-5
CASSEAGGRDTQYF	TGTGCCAGCAGTGAAGCGGGAGGAAGGGATACGCAGTATTTT	TRBD2	TRBV25-1	.	TRBJ2-3
CASSPSGTGTDTQYF	TGTGCCAGCAGCCCTAGCGGGACCGGCACAGATACGCAGTATTTT	TRBD2	TRBV7-9	.	TRBJ2-3
CASSQSPQGTEKLFF	TGCGCCAGCAGTCAATCCCCACAGGGGACTGAAAAACTGTTTTTT	TRBD1	TRBV23-1	few	TRBJ1-4
CASSPTTSSYNEQFF	TGTGCCAGCAGCCCCACTACGAGCTCCTACAATGAGCAGTTCTTC	.	TRBV7-6	.	TRBJ2-1
CASGLSQLAGHEQYF	TGTGCCAGCGGCCTTAGCCAACTAGCCGGGCACGAGCAGTACTTC	.	TRBV27	.	TRBJ2-7
CASSPPPEGEQYF	TGTGCCAGCTCACCACCGCCAGAGGGCGAGCAGTACTTC	.	TRBV18	once	TRBJ2-7
CASSIAQRGTYNEQFF	TGTGCCAGTAGTATAGCCCAGCGGGGGACCTACAATGAGCAGTTCTTC	TRBD2	TRBV19	.	TRBJ2-1
CASSQEWSRGETQYF	TGCGCCAGCAGCCAAGAGTGGAGCCGAGGGGAGACCCAGTACTTC	.	TRBV4-3	.	TRBJ2-5
CASSLPRTSGKYEQYF	TGTGCCAGCAGTTTACCCCGGACTAGCGGGAAGTACGAGCAGTACTTC	TRBD2	TRBV28	.	TRBJ2-7
CASSPPSPSTDTQYF	TGTGCCAGCTCACCACCGAGTCCTTCCACAGATACGCAGTATTTT	.	TRBV18	.	TRBJ2-3